This T cell receptor (beta chain) originates from a study of long-term antiretroviral therapy in people with HIV. Broader study findings: Sampling of blood ran from the mid-2000s to the late 2010s, and older ART regimens were possibly in use. Comparison with controls showed narrower CDR3 length ranges in HIV repertoires. Documentation of ART adherence, viral resistance or therapy changes was absent.

Sequencing relied on immunoSEQ assay v3.0, run at survey level. In sequencing, 40,000-50,000 T-cell genomes per sample were targeted. TCRdb keeps only in-frame clones here, not all; method: immunoSEQ multiplex PCR. Among almost 30,000 clones, around 89% were seen once, and the ten largest hold approximately 8.3%. Germline V gives CDR1 SGHTA, CDR2 FQGNSA. The CDR3 covers 16 residues. Trimming cost V 4 bases and J 3 bases, with 15 bases left between them. To note about this clone: Its antigen remains unidentified.

The source is a man in his fifties or sixties with HIV. The chain combines TRBV7-2 with TRBJ1-4, with D possibly TRBD1 on 6 matching bases. The material sequenced was unsorted PBMCs, taken 3.2 years before starting antiretroviral therapy. CDR3 amino acids: CASSSPGRGANEKLFF. The CDR3 DNA follows: TGTGCCAGCAGCTCGCCGGGCAGGGGAGCTAATGAAAAACTGTTTTTT.